This T cell receptor (beta chain) was profiled in a study of regulatory T cells in long-lasting Graves disease. Overall study context: New Graves' disease cases had less than 3 months of antithyroid drugs.

Library construction for TCR beta used iRepertoire HTBI primers and Arm-PCR of CDR3 regions. TCRdb re-analysed the multiplex PCR reads in MiXCR, keeping a single row per CDR3 protein. Among approximately 470,000 distinct CDR3 sequences listed, 15% to 20% were seen once. Study-level findings and limits: Among samples with persistent disease, TRBV28, TRBJ1-2 and TRBJ2-5 were favored.

Time point defined: newly diagnosed GD, antithyroid drugs for less than 3 months. The TCR library was made from RNA that had been extracted from PBMCs in TRIzol. In its sample, this clonotype was seen many times. Its antigen is not known. The CDR3 spans 15 residues. Trimming at V came to 1 base and at J to 2 bases, leaving 6 bases not matched to a gene. CDR1 and CDR2 (germline): DFQATT, SNEGSKA (reference sequence). The data were also submitted as part of a second study, on T cells in Graves' hyperthyroidism and ophthalmopathy. That report notes: Exclusion criteria comprised uncontrolled infection, other autoimmune disease, pregnancy or lactation.

The rearrangement joins TRBV20-1 to TRBJ2-7; 9 bases map to TRBD2. Sequenced material: peripheral blood mononuclear cells (PBMCs), taken at new diagnosis, from a patient treated with antithyroid drugs. This TCR was recovered from a man in his forties or fifties with Graves disease. The CDR3 DNA is TGCAGTGCTAGAGGGGTATTAGCGGGAGCCTACGAGCAGTACTTC. Protein product: CSARGVLAGAYEQYF.